This T cell receptor beta chain stems from a study of cytomegalovirus exposure and HLA in healthy donors. Study details: Later, an analysis reported that the approximately 120 validation repertoires had used the same platform as the roughly 680 first-cohort repertoires.

The donors were in the approximately 120-subject validation cohort; that cohort was separate from the roughly 680-subject first cohort. Clones were read by immunoSEQ multiplex PCR, and TCRdb kept only the in-frame ones, dropping some. The sample contains 140,000 or so clones, about nine tenths of which appear only once. This CDR3 is 16 amino acids long. Germline V CDR1 and CDR2: WSHSY, SAAADI. After removal of 5 bases from V and 3 bases from J, the junction contained 5 bases not matched to a gene. The sequenced material came from PBMCs. This clonotype was obtained from a woman younger than 45 in good health and CMV-seropositive. This sequence joins TRBV10-2 and TRBJ2-3, with TRBD2 identical over 13 bases. CDR3: CASSTSGRAATDTQYF. The CDR3 DNA sequence: TGCGCCAGCAGTACTAGCGGGAGGGCCGCAACAGATACGCAGTATTTT.